Sequencing of this TCR beta chain was carried out in a study of early T cells in non-severe SARS-CoV-2 infection. At the level of the study: Bulk RNA taken from unsorted whole blood was sequenced, leaving chains unpaired.

Germline V gene sequence: CDR1 SGHKS, CDR2 YYEKEE (reference sequence). The CDR3 length is 12 residues. Trimming cost V 2 bases and J 5 bases, with 5 bases left between them. The protocol attached unique molecular identifiers to individual cDNA molecules. TCRdb used MiXCR to reprocess the 5' RACE reads, holding one entry per CDR3 protein. The sample lists roughly 70,000 distinct CDR3 sequences, 20% seen once, with approximately 15% in the top ten. The receptor comes from an adult who was a healthcare worker with PCR-confirmed SARS-CoV-2 infection or an uninfected control (not recorded which). The chain carries TRBV5-5 and TRBJ2-1; D unclear. Source: whole blood, taken at baseline. The CDR3 DNA reads TGTGCCAGCAGCTTTCTTAACAATGAGCAGTTCTTC. Protein: CASSFLNNEQFF.